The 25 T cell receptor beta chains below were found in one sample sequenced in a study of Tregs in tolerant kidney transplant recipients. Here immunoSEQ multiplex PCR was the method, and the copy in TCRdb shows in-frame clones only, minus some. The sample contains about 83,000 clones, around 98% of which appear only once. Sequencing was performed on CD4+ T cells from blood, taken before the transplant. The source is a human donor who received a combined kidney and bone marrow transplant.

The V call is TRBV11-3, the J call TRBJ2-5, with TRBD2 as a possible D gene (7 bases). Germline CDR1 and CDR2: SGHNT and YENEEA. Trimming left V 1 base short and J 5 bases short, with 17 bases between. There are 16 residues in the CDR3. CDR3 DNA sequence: TGTGCCAGCAGCTTAGGGCAACCCGCGGGGGCCGAGACCCAGTACTTC. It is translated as CASSLGQPAGAETQYF.

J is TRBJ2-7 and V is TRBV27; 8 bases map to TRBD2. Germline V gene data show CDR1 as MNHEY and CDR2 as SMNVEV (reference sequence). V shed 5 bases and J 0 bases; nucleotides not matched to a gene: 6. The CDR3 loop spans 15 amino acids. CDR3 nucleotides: TGTGCCAGCAGTATCAGACTAGCGCTCTCCTACGAGCAGTACTTC. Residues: CASSIRLALSYEQYF.

CDR3 nucleotide sequence: TGCGCCAGCAGCCAAAGCGGGGTTGAGCAGTACTTC. Its translation: CASSQSGVEQYF. The rearrangement links TRBV4-3 to TRBJ2-7; 7 nucleotides line up with TRBD2. The CDR3 sequence is 12 residues long. The germline gives CDR1 LGHNA, CDR2 YSLEER. The V gene end was trimmed by 2 bases and the J gene end by 7 bases; junction bases not matched to a gene: 2.

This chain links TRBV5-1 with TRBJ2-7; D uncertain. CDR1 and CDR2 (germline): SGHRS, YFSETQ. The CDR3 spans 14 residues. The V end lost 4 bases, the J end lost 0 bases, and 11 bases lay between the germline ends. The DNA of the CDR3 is TGCGCCAGCAGCCCGGTATCGAGCTCCTACGAGCAGTACTTC. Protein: CASSPVSSSYEQYF.

The CDR3 spells CASSRLGLGGGGELFF. The CDR3 DNA is TGTGCCAGCAGCCGACTGGGACTAGGAGGGGGCGGGGAGCTGTTTTTT. V usage is TRBV5-4 and J usage is TRBJ2-2; TRBD2 matches at 8 bases. Germline CDR1 and CDR2: SGHNT and YYREEE (reference sequence). The CDR3 extends over 16 amino acids. The trim removed 4 bases at V and 7 bases at J, leaving 12 bases unmatched.

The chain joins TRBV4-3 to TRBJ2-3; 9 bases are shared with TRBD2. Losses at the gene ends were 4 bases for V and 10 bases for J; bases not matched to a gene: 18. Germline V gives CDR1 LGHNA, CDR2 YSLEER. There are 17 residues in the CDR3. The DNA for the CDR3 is TGCGCCAGCAGCCCAGATGTAGCGGGAGTCACCAAGAGAGCGCAGTATTTT. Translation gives CASSPDVAGVTKRAQYF.

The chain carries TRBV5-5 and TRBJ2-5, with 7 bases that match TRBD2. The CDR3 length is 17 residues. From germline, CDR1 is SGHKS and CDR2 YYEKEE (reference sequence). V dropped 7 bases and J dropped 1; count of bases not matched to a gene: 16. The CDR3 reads CASAPGRERPGQETQYF. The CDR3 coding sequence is TGTGCCAGCGCCCCCGGGCGGGAGAGGCCCGGCCAAGAGACCCAGTACTTC.

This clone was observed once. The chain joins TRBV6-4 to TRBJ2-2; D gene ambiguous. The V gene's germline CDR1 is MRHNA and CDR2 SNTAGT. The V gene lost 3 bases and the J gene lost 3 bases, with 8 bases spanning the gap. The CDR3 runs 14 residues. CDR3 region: CASSESEDTGELFF. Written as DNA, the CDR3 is TGTGCCAGCAGTGAAAGCGAGGACACCGGGGAGCTGTTTTTT.

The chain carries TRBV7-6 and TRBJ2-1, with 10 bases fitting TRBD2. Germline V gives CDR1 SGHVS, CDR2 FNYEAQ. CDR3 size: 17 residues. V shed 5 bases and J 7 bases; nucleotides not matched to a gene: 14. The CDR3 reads CASSPGLAADLWNEQFF. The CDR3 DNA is TGTGCCAGCAGCCCAGGACTAGCGGCCGATCTATGGAATGAGCAGTTCTTC. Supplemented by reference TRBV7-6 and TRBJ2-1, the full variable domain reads GAGVSQSPRYKVTKRGQDVALRCDPISGHVSLYWYRQALGQGPEFLTYFNYEAQQDKSGLPNDRFSAERPEGSISTLTIQRTEQRDSAMYRCASSPGLAADLWNEQFFGPGTRLTVL.

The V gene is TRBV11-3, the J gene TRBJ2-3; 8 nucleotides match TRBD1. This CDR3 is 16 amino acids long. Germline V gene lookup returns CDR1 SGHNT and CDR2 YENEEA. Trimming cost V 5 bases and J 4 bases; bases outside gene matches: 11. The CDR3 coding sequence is TGTGCCAGCAGCCCTGGGACAGGTCGAGGCCCAGATACGCAGTATTTT. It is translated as CASSPGTGRGPDTQYF.

CDR3 DNA: TGTGCCAAAAATGACAGGGTGGCCTCGGAGCCACAAGAGACCCAGTACTTC. Protein sequence: CAKNDRVASEPQETQYF. The chain recombines TRBV19 with TRBJ2-5, with TRBD1 identical over 7 bases. The germline CDR1 and CDR2 sequences are LNHDA and SQIVND (reference sequence). Unmatched junction bases numbered 19, after V lost 10 bases and J lost 2 bases. This CDR3 region has 17 residues.

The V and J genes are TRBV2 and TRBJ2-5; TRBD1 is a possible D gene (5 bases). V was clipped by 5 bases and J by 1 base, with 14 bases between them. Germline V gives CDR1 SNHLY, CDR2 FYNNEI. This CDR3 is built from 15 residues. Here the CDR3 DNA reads TGTGCCAGCAGTCCCCAGGGTGGGGCCCAAGAGACCCAGTACTTC. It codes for CASSPQGGAQETQYF.

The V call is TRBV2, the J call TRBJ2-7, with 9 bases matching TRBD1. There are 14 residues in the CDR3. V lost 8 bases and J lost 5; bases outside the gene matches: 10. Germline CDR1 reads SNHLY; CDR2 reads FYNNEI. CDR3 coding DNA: TGTGCCAGCTTTACCGGACAGGGGTTCGACGAGCAGTACTTC. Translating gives CASFTGQGFDEQYF.

The CDR3 region is CASSPRTVLNEKLFF. The CDR3 DNA reads as TGTGCCAGCAGTCCCAGGACAGTTTTGAATGAAAAACTGTTTTTT. The chain carries TRBV27 and TRBJ1-4; D possibly corresponds to TRBD1 (6 bases). Per the germline V gene, CDR1 is MNHEY and CDR2 is SMNVEV (reference sequence). The CDR3 sequence is 15 residues long. Trimming took off 5 bases at V and 5 bases at J, with 15 bases between the two ends.

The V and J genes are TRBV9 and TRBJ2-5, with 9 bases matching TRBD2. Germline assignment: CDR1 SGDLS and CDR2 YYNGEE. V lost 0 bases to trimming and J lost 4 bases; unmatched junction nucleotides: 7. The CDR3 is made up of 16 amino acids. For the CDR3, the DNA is TGTGCCAGCAGCGTAGGGCCTAGCGGGATAGGAGAGACCCAGTACTTC. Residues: CASSVGPSGIGETQYF.

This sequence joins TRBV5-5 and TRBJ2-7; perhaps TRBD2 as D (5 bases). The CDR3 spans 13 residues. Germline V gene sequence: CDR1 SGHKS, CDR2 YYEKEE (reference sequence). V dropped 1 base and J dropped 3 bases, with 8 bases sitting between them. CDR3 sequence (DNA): TGTGCCAGCAGCTTGCTAGCTGTCTACGAGCAGTACTTC. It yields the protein CASSLLAVYEQYF.

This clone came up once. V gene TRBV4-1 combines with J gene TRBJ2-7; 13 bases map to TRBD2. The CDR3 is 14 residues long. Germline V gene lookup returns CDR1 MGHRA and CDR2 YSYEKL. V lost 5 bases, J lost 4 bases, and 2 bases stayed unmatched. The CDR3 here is CASSWTSGSYEQYF. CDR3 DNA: TGCGCCAGCAGCTGGACTAGCGGGAGTTACGAGCAGTACTTC.

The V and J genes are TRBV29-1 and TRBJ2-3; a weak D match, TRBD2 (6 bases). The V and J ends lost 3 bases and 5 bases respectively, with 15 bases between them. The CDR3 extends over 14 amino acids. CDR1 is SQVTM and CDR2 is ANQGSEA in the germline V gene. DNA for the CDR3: TGCAGCGTTGATTCCAGCGGGTGGGGAGATACGCAGTATTTT. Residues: CSVDSSGWGDTQYF.

The CDR3 reads CASSRGTYNEQFF. CDR3 bases: TGTGCCAGCAGTCGGGGGACTTACAATGAGCAGTTCTTC. The chain joins TRBV27 to TRBJ2-1; tentatively, D is TRBD2 (6 bases). V lost 5 bases and J lost 4, with 9 bases in between. Per germline, CDR1 MNHEY and CDR2 SMNVEV (reference sequence). The CDR3 runs 13 residues.

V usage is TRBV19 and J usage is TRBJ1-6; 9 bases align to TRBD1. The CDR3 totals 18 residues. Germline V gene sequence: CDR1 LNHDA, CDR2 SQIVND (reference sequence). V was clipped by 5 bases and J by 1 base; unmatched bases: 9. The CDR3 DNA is TGTGCCAGTAGTCGAAGTTTCGGGACAGGGTCCTATAATTCACCCCTCCACTTT. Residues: CASSRSFGTGSYNSPLHF.

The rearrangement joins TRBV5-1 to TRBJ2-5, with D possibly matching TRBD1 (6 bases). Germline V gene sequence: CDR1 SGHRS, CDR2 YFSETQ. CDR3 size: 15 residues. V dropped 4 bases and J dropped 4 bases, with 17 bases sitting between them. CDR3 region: CASSVGDRWGETQYF. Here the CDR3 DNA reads TGCGCCAGCAGCGTGGGAGACAGGTGGGGAGAGACCCAGTACTTC.

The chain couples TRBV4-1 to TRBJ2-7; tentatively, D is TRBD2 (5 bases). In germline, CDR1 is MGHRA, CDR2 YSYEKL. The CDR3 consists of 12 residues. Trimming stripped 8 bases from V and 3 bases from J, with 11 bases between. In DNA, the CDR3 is TGCGCCAGCGGGCAACGGGACTACGAGCAGTACTTC. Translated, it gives CASGQRDYEQYF.

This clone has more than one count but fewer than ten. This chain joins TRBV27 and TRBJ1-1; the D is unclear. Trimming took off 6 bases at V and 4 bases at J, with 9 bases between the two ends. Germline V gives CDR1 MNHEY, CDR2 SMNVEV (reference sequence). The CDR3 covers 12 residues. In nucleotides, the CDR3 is TGTGCCAGCAGGACGGGGAGCACTGAAGCTTTCTTT. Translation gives CASRTGSTEAFF.

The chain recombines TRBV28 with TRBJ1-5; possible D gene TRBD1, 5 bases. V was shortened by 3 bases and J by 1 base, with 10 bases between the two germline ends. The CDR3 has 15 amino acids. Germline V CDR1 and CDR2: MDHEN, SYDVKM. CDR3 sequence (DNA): TGTGCCAGCAGTTTTCCAGGGAACAGCAATCAGCCCCAGCATTTT. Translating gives CASSFPGNSNQPQHF.

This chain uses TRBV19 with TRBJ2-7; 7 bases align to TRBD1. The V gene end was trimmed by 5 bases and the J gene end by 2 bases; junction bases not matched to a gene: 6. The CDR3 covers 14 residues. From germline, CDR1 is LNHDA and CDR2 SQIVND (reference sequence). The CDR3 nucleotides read TGTGCCAGTAGTCAGGACAGGTATACCTACGAGCAGTACTTC. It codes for CASSQDRYTYEQYF.